The next 24 T cell receptor beta chains were all read from a single sample in a study of technical replicates of blood from a few donors (dated by TCRdb to between 2016 and 2019). Library method: the immunoSEQ multiplex PCR assay. The table was pulled from immuneACCESS by TCRdb, which kept in-frame rearrangements only. Such tables lose some clones; where checked, under half of the loss comes from unresolved V genes, and the rest has no known cause. Here the sample has fewer than 70,000 clones; about 88% occur a single time. The ten largest clones represent 5.1% of the sample. The sample comprised PBMCs. The receptors here all came from a human donor in good health. Some clones in this sample may be carry-over from other donors' samples.

V gene TRBV7-9 combines with J gene TRBJ1-1; D uncertain. Germline values: CDR1 SEHNR, CDR2 FQNEAQ (reference sequence). Trimming pared 8 bases from V and 1 base from J, leaving 11 bases between. The length of the CDR3 is 13 residues. CDR3 amino acids: CASHYEANTEAFF. The CDR3 DNA reads TGTGCCAGCCATTACGAGGCGAACACTGAAGCTTTCTTT.

The CDR3 region is CASSHIPPGQGTYEQYF. The DNA for the CDR3 is TGCGCCAGCAGCCACATACCTCCCGGCCAGGGTACCTACGAGCAGTACTTC. The chain uses TRBV4-3 and TRBJ2-7; D is perhaps TRBD1 (5 bases). The CDR3 loop spans 17 amino acids. Germline values: CDR1 LGHNA, CDR2 YSLEER. V gave up 3 bases and J gave up 2 bases, with 20 bases separating them.

The CDR3 sequence: CASSVSGSSYNEQFF. For the CDR3, the DNA is TGTGCCAGCAGCGTATCCGGGAGTTCCTACAATGAGCAGTTCTTC. This rearrangement joins TRBV9 to TRBJ2-1; D might be TRBD2 (6 bases). This CDR3 region has 15 residues. V was clipped by 1 base and J by 1 base, with 9 bases between them. CDR1 SGDLS and CDR2 YYNGEE come from the germline V gene. The variable domain in full, completed from reference TRBV9 and TRBJ2-1, reads DSGVTQTPKHLITATGQRVTLRCSPRSGDLSVYWYQQSLDQGLQFLIQYYNGEERAKGNILERFSAQQFPDLHSELNLSSLELGDSALYFCASSVSGSSYNEQFFGPGTRLTVL.

V and J are TRBV7-3 and TRBJ2-5; D might be TRBD2 (6 bases). V lost 3 bases, J lost 5 bases, and 13 bases lay in between. Germline V gene lookup returns CDR1 SGHTA and CDR2 FQGTGA. There are 14 residues in the CDR3. This chain's CDR3 is CASSLGLGRETQYF. The CDR3 nucleotides are TGTGCCAGCAGCTTGGGGCTGGGGAGGGAGACCCAGTACTTC.

The chain couples TRBV4-2 to TRBJ2-7; D is perhaps TRBD2 (5 bases). This CDR3 spans 15 amino acids. Germline-derived CDR1 and CDR2 are LGHNA and YNFKEQ. With 0 bases removed from V and 6 bases from J, the gap between germline ends came to 15 bases. CDR3 sequence reads: CASSQENRLAGEQYF. The CDR3 region has the DNA TGTGCCAGCAGCCAAGAAAATCGGCTAGCAGGCGAGCAGTACTTC.

J is TRBJ1-2 and V is TRBV7-9; 9 nucleotides align to TRBD1. Per germline, CDR1 SEHNR and CDR2 FQNEAQ (reference sequence). The CDR3 contains 17 residues. J gave up 0 bases and V 3 bases, and 8 bases lay outside the gene matches. The CDR3 sequence: CASSFSQGAFANYGYTF. DNA of the CDR3: TGTGCCAGCAGCTTCTCACAGGGGGCGTTCGCTAACTATGGCTACACCTTC.

The chain couples TRBV18 to TRBJ1-5; 11 bases are shared with TRBD1. Trimming took 5 bases from V and 4 from J; bases not matched to a gene: 7. The CDR3 is 16 residues long. Germline V lookup: CDR1 KGHSH, CDR2 LQKENI. The chain's CDR3 is CASSLGQGAGNQPQHF. CDR3 nucleotide sequence: TGTGCCAGCTCATTAGGACAGGGGGCTGGGAATCAGCCCCAGCATTTT. Supplemented by reference TRBV18 and TRBJ1-5, the full variable domain reads NAGVMQNPRHLVRRRGQEARLRCSPMKGHSHVYWYRQLPEEGLKFMVYLQKENIIDESGMPKERFSAEFPKEGPSILRIQQVVRGDSAAYFCASSLGQGAGNQPQHFGDGTRLSIL.

This chain uses TRBV6-5 with TRBJ2-7; D possibly corresponds to TRBD1 (6 bases). Trimming took off 5 bases at V and 4 bases at J, with 18 bases between the two ends. CDR3 length equals 15 residues. Per the germline V gene, CDR1 is MNHEY and CDR2 is SVGAGI. CDR3 region: CASSVATGPLYEQYF. The CDR3 nucleotides read TGTGCCAGCAGTGTCGCGACAGGACCACTGTACGAGCAGTACTTC.

This sequence joins TRBV5-1 and TRBJ2-7; D is unclear. Germline CDR1 is SGHRS and CDR2 is YFSETQ. Between the trimmed V and J ends, which lost 4 bases and 5 bases, there was a span of 10 bases. The CDR3 is made up of 12 amino acids. Written as DNA, the CDR3 is TGCGCCAGCAGCATCGACACCAACGAGCAGTACTTC. Translating it yields CASSIDTNEQYF.

CDR3 sequence (DNA): TGTGCCAGTAGTCCGGGACAGGGACGTTTGGATACGCAGTATTTT. It is translated as CASSPGQGRLDTQYF. V gene TRBV19 combines with J gene TRBJ2-3, with 9 bases identical to TRBD1. The CDR3 has 15 residues. J gave up 6 bases and V 5 bases, and 9 bases lay outside the gene matches. Germline V lookup: CDR1 LNHDA, CDR2 SQIVND (reference sequence).

The V and J genes are TRBV27 and TRBJ1-5; 7 positions agree with TRBD1. The CDR3 extends over 14 amino acids. Germline CDR1 reads MNHEY; CDR2 reads SMNVEV (reference sequence). Unmatched junction bases numbered 0, after V lost 3 bases and J lost 1 base. In DNA, the CDR3 is TGTGCCAGCAGTTTCAGGGGGAGCAATCAGCCCCAGCATTTT. Its translation: CASSFRGSNQPQHF.

The chain uses TRBV9 and TRBJ1-5; no firm D call. With 5 bases removed from V and 9 bases from J, the gap between germline ends came to 6 bases. This CDR3 is built from 10 residues. Germline V gives CDR1 SGDLS, CDR2 YYNGEE. CDR3 protein: CASRAAPQHF. The DNA of the CDR3 is TGTGCCAGCAGAGCGGCGCCCCAGCATTTT.

J is TRBJ2-7 and V is TRBV5-1; 8 nucleotides agree with TRBD2. V dropped 3 bases and J dropped 10; count of bases not matched to a gene: 12. CDR3 length: 14 residues. The germline V gene has CDR1 SGHRS and CDR2 YFSETQ. The CDR3 DNA follows: TGCGCCAGCAGCTCTCGGGAGGGAGTACGTCGCCAGTACTTC. Translated: CASSSREGVRRQYF.

The rearrangement links TRBV10-3 to TRBJ1-5; D is uncertain. Trimming left V 0 bases short and J 1 base short, with 10 bases between. Germline CDR1 is ENHRY and CDR2 is SYGVKD. This CDR3 region has 16 residues. CDR3 in amino acids: CAISESGEGSNQPQHF. For the CDR3, the DNA is TGTGCCATCAGTGAGTCAGGAGAAGGAAGCAATCAGCCCCAGCATTTT.

The chain links TRBV14 to TRBJ2-3; D is ambiguous. The CDR3 runs 13 residues. V was pared by 3 bases and J by 4 bases, with 8 bases between. Germline V gives CDR1 SGHDN, CDR2 FVKESK. In DNA, the CDR3 is TGTGCCAGCAGCCATGAGCTTCCAGATACGCAGTATTTT. It is translated as CASSHELPDTQYF.

The chain has TRBV7-9 and TRBJ2-1; 7 positions match TRBD1. The CDR3 totals 15 residues. Germline V gives CDR1 SEHNR, CDR2 FQNEAQ (reference sequence). J lost 1 base, V lost 4 bases, and 4 bases had no gene match. This CDR3 reads CASSSNRGSYNEQFF. For the CDR3, the DNA is TGTGCCAGCAGCTCGAACAGGGGTTCCTACAATGAGCAGTTCTTC.

This clone showed up just once. V usage is TRBV19 and J usage is TRBJ1-2; tentatively, D is TRBD1 (5 bases). CDR3 size: 13 residues. In germline, CDR1 is LNHDA, CDR2 SQIVND (reference sequence). Trimming left V 5 bases short and J 4 bases short, with 11 bases between. The CDR3 is CASSQGVVYGYTF. Here the CDR3 DNA reads TGTGCCAGTAGTCAGGGTGTAGTCTATGGCTACACCTTC.

V is TRBV7-9 and J is TRBJ2-7, with 12 bases lining up with TRBD2. CDR1 is SEHNR and CDR2 is FQNEAQ in the germline V gene (reference sequence). The trim removed 4 bases at V and 5 bases at J, leaving 15 bases unmatched. The CDR3 sequence is 18 residues long. CDR3: CASSSSGGLAGGKDEQYF. CDR3 bases: TGTGCCAGCAGCTCTTCGGGAGGGCTAGCGGGAGGGAAGGACGAGCAGTACTTC.

The gene calls are TRBV4-1 and TRBJ2-7; 12 bases are a match to TRBD1. V lost 4 bases to trimming and J lost 0 bases; unmatched junction nucleotides: 7. The CDR3 is 17 amino acids. Germline V CDR1 and CDR2: MGHRA, YSYEKL. The CDR3 loop is CASSPTGTGGFSYEQYF. The CDR3 DNA reads as TGCGCCAGCAGCCCTACCGGGACAGGGGGCTTCTCCTACGAGCAGTACTTC.

In its sample, this clone was seen once. The chain couples TRBV15 to TRBJ2-1, with TRBD2 identical over 12 bases. The CDR3 has 16 residues. Germline V CDR1 and CDR2: LNHNV, YYDKDF (reference sequence). Unmatched junction bases numbered 3, after V lost 3 bases and J lost 3 bases. The CDR3 DNA reads TGTGCCACCAGCAGTCTAGCGGGGGGGATCTACAATGAGCAGTTCTTC. Its translation is CATSSLAGGIYNEQFF.

The chain joins TRBV4-1 to TRBJ2-7; 12 nucleotides align to TRBD2. The CDR3 spans 16 residues. V lost 1 base, J lost 4 bases, and 5 bases stayed unmatched. Per germline, CDR1 MGHRA and CDR2 YSYEKL. The CDR3 region is CASSQGPSGRVYEQYF. CDR3 nucleotides: TGCGCCAGCAGCCAAGGGCCTAGCGGGAGGGTATACGAGCAGTACTTC.

The chain joins TRBV19 to TRBJ2-1; TRBD2 matches at 8 bases. J gave up 7 bases and V 6 bases, and 20 bases lay outside the gene matches. This CDR3 has 18 amino acids. CDR1 is LNHDA and CDR2 is SQIVND in the germline V gene (reference sequence). CDR3 nucleotide sequence: TGTGCCAGTAGGAACCAATGGCCTCGAGCGGGAGAGGTAAATGAGCAGTTCTTC. Translation: CASRNQWPRAGEVNEQFF.

The J gene is TRBJ2-3, the V gene TRBV9, with 7 nucleotides matching TRBD1. This CDR3 has 15 amino acids. J lost 4 bases, V lost 1 base, and 6 bases had no gene match. Germline V gene lookup returns CDR1 SGDLS and CDR2 YYNGEE. The CDR3 is CASSVTGASPDTQYF. The DNA of the CDR3 is TGTGCCAGCAGCGTAACAGGGGCATCCCCAGATACGCAGTATTTT. Variable domain in full (rest from reference TRBV9 and TRBJ2-3): DSGVTQTPKHLITATGQRVTLRCSPRSGDLSVYWYQQSLDQGLQFLIQYYNGEERAKGNILERFSAQQFPDLHSELNLSSLELGDSALYFCASSVTGASPDTQYFGPGTRLTVL.

This clone occurred once. V and J are TRBV6-6 and TRBJ1-2, with TRBD1 identical over 10 bases. The ends lost 0 bases at V and 6 bases at J; junction bases unmatched: 4. The CDR3 is 15 amino acids. Germline V gene sequence: CDR1 MNHNY, CDR2 SVGAGI (reference sequence). CDR3 DNA: TGTGCCAGCAGTTACTCGCGACAGGGGGCCGATGGCTACACCTTC. Its translation: CASSYSRQGADGYTF.